This TCR beta chain was obtained from a study of T cells in Graves' hyperthyroidism and ophthalmopathy. Broader study findings: Clonotypes that were expanded in thyroid above 0.001 mostly appeared in blood too.

This clonotype was observed many times. Its matching antigen is unknown. RNA transcripts gave rise to amplified TCR beta CDR3 regions. RT-PCR in the first round (using the HTBI primer set) targeted the TCR CDR3. Each CDR3 protein is one row after TCRdb ran MiXCR on the multiplex PCR reads. In the table there are hundreds of thousands of distinct CDR3 sequences, approximately 15% of which are singletons. V was pared by 3 bases and J by 2 bases, with 4 bases of the junction left unmatched. Germline V gene data show CDR1 as MNHEY and CDR2 as SMNVEV (reference sequence). There are 15 residues in the CDR3. The source of this sequence is a woman in her 40s with Graves' ophthalmopathy. The rearrangement links TRBV27 to TRBJ2-7; the match to TRBD1 covers 10 bases. The sequenced material came from blood. The CDR3 region has the DNA TGTGCCAGCAGTTTGCGGGACAGGGGAACCTACGAGCAGTACTTC. Translating it yields CASSLRDRGTYEQYF.